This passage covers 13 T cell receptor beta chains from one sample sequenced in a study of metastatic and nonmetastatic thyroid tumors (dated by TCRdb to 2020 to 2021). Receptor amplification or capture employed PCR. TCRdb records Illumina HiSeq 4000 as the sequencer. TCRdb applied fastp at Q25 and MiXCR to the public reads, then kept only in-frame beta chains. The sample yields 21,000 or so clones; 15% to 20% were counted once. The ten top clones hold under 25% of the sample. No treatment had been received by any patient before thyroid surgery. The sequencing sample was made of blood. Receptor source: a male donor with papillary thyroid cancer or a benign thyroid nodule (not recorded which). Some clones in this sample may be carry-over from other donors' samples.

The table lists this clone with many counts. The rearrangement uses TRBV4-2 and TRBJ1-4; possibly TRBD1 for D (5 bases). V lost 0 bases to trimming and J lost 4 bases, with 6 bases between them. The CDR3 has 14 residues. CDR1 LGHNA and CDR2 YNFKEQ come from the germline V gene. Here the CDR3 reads CASSQDGHNEKLFF. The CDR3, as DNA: TGTGCCAGCAGCCAAGATGGACATAATGAAAAACTGTTTTTT.

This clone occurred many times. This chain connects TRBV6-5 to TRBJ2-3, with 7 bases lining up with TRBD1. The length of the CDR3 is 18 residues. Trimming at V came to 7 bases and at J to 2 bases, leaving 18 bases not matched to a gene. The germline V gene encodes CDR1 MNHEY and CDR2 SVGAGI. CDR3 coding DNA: TGTGCCAGCACCCCAGGCCGGGACAGCGACCCCCTCACAGATACGCAGTATTTT. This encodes CASTPGRDSDPLTDTQYF.

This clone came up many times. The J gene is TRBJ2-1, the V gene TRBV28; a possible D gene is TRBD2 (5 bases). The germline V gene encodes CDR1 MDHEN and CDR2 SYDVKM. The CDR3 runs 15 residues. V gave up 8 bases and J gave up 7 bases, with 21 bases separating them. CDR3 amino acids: CASGSYRDFKNEQFF. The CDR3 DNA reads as TGTGCCAGCGGCTCGTACCGGGATTTCAAAAATGAGCAGTTCTTC.

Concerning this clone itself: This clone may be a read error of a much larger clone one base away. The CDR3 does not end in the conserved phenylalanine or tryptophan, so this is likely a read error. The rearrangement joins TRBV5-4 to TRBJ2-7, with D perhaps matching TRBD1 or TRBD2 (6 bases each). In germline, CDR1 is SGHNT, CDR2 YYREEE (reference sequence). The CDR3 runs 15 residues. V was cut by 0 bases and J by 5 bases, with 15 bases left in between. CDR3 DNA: TGTGCCAGCAGCTTGGGAGGGGGGACCCTCGACGAGCAGTACCTC. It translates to CASSLGGGTLDEQYL.

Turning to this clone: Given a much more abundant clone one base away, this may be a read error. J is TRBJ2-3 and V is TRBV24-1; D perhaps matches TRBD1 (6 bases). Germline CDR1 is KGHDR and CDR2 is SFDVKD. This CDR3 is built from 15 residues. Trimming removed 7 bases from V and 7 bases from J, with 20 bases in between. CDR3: CATSSRRDGTYTQYF. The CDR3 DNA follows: TGTGCCACCAGCTCGCGCAGGGATGGGACATATACGCAGTATTTT.

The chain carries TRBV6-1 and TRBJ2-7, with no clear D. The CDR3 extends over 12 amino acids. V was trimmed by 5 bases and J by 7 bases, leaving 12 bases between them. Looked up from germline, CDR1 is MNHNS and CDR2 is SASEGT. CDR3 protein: CASSLNGEEQYF. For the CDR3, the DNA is TGTGCCAGCAGTCTCAACGGAGAAGAGCAGTACTTC.

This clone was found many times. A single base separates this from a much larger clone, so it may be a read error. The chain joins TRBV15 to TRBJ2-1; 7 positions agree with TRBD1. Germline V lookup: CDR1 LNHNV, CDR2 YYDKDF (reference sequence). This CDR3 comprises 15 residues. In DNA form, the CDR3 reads TGTGCCATCAGCAGACGGGACAGTTCGAACAATGAGCAGTTCTTC. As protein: CAISRRDSSNNEQFF.

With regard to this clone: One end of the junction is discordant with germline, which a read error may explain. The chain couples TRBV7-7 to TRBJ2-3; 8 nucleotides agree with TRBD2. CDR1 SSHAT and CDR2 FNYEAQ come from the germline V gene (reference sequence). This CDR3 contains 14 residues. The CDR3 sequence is CASSKGREADTQYF. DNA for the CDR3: TGTGCTAGCAGCAAAGGGCGGGAGGCAGATACGCAGTATTTT.

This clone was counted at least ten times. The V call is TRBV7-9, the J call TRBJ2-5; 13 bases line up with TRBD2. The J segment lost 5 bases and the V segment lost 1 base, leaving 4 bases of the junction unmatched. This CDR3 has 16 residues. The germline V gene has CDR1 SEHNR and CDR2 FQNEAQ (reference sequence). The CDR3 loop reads CASSLGTSGRGETQYF. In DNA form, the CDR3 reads TGTGCCAGCAGCTTAGGTACTAGCGGGAGGGGCGAGACCCAGTACTTC.

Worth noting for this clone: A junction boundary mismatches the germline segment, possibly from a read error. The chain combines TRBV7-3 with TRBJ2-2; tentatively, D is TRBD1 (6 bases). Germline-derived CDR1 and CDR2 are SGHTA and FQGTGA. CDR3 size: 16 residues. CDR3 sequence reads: CVSSLDWGRGTGELFF. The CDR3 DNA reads TGTGTCAGCAGCTTAGACTGGGGGCGCGGCACCGGGGAGCTGTTTTTT.

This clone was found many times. DNA of the CDR3: TGTGCCAGCAGCTGGGCCGGGACTTGGGTCAATGAGCAGTTCTTC. Translated: CASSWAGTWVNEQFF. The genes are TRBV7-6 and TRBJ2-1, with D possibly matching TRBD2 (6 bases). Trimming cost V 4 bases and J 6 bases, with 16 bases left between them. CDR1 and CDR2 from the germline V gene are SGHVS and FNYEAQ. This CDR3 comprises 15 residues.

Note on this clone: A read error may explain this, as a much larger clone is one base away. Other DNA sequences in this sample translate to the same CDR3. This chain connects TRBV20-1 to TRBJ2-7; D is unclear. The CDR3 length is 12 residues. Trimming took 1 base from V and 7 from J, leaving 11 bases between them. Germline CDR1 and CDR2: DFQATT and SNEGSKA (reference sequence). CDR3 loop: CSARVSDYEQYF. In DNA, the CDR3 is TGCAGTGCTAGAGTTTCCGATTATGAGCAGTACTTC.

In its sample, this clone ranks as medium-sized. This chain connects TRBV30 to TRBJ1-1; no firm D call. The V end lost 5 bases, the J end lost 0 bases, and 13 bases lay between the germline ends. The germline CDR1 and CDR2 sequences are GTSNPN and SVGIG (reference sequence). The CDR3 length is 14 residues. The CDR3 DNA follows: TGTGCCTGGGCGAAGGGCGGCATGAACACTGAAGCTTTCTTT. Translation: CAWAKGGMNTEAFF.